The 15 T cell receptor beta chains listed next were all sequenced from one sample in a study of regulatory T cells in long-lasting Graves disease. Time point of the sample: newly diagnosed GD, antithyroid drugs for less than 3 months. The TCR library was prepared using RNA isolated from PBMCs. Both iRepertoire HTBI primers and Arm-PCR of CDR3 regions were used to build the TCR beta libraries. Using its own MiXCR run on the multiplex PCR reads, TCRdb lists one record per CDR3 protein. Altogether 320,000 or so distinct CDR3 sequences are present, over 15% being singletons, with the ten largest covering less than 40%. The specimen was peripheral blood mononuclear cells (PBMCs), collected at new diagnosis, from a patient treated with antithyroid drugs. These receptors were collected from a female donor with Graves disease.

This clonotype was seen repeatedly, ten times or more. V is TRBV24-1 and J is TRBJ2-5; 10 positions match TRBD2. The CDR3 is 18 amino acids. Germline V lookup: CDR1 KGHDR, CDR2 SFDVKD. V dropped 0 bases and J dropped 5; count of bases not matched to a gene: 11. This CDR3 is CATSDLFGTSENRETQYF. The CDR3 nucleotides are TGTGCCACCAGTGATTTGTTCGGGACTAGCGAGAATCGGGAGACCCAGTACTTC.

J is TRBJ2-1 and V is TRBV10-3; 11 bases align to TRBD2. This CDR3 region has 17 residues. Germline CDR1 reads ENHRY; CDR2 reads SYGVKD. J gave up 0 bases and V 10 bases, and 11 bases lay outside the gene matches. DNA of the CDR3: TGTGCCACCAGGGCCTCTAGCGGGAGGCCCTCCTACAATGAGCAGTTCTTC. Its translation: CATRASSGRPSYNEQFF.

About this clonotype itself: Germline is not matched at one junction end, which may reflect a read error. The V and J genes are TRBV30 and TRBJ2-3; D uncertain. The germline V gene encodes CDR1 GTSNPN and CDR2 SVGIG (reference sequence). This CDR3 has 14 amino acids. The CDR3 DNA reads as TGTGCCTGGAAGGGCGCGGCCTACACAAATACGCAGTATTTT. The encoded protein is CAWKGAAYTNTQYF.

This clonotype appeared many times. The CDR3 bases are TGTGCCAGCAGATATTCTGCGGGTAGGGGGAATGAGCAGTTCTTC. This sequence encodes CASRYSAGRGNEQFF. V and J are TRBV6-1 and TRBJ2-1; perhaps TRBD1 as D (6 bases). CDR1 MNHNS and CDR2 SASEGT come from the germline V gene. The CDR3 is 15 amino acids. Trimming removed 6 bases at V and 7 bases at J, with 19 bases between.

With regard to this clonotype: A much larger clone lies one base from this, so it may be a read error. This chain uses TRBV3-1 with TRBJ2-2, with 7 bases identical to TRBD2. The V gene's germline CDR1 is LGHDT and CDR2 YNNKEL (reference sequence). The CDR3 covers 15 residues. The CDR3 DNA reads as TGTGCCAGCAGCCCGCCGGGAGGCGGGGCCGGGAAGCTGTTTTTT. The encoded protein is CASSPPGGGAGKLFF.

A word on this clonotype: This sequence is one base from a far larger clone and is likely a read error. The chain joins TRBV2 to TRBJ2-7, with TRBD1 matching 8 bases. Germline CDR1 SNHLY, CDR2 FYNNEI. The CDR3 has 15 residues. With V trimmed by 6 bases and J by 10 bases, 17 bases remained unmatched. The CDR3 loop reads CASSSSGQGGETQYF. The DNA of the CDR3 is TGTGCCAGCAGCTCCTCAGGACAGGGTGGGGAAACCCAGTACTTC. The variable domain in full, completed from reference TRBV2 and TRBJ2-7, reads EPEVTQTPSHQVTQMGQEVILRCVPISNHLYFYWYRQILGQKVEFLVSFYNNEISEKSEIFDDQFSVERPDGSNFTLKIRSTKLEDSAMYFCASSSSGQGGETQYFGPGTRLTVT.

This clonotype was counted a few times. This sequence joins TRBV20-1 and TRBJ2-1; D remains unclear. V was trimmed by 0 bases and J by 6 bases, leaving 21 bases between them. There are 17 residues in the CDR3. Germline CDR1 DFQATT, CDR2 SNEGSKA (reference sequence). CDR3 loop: CSARETPPFPYGNEQFF. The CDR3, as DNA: TGCAGTGCTAGAGAGACTCCTCCTTTCCCCTATGGCAATGAGCAGTTCTTC.

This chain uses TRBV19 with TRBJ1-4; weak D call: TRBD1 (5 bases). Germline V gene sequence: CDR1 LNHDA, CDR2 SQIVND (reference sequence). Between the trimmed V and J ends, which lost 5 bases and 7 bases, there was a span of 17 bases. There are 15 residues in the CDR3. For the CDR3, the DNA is TGTGCCAGTAGTGATACACTCGGGGGTTCTGAAAAACTGTTTTTT. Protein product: CASSDTLGGSEKLFF.

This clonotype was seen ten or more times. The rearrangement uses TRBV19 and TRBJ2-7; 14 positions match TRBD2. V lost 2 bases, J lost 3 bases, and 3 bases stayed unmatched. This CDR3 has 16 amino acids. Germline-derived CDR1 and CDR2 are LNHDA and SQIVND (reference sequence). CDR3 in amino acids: CASSIQGLAGVYEQYF. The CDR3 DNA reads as TGTGCCAGTAGTATACAGGGACTAGCGGGAGTCTACGAGCAGTACTTC.

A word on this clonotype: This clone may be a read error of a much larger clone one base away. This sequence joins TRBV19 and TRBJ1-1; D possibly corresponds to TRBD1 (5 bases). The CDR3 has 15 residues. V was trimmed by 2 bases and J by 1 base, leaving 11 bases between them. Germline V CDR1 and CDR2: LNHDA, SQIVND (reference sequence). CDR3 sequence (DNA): TGTGCCAGTAGTATAAGGGGAGGTGGGAACACTGAAGCTTTCTTT. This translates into CASSIRGGGNTEAFF.

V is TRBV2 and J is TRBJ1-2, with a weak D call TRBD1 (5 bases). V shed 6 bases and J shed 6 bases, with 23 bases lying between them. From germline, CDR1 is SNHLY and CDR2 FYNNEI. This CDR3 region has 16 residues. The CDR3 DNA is TGTGCCAGCAGCGCCATTTCTGTTCAGGGATCTCATGGCTACACCTTC. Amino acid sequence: CASSAISVQGSHGYTF.

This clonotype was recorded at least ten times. CDR3 loop: CASTENDRGDSYNEQFF. Here the CDR3 DNA reads TGTGCCAGCACCGAGAACGATCGGGGGGACTCCTACAATGAGCAGTTCTTC. This rearrangement joins TRBV9 to TRBJ2-1; 7 positions match TRBD2. This CDR3 has 17 amino acids. Germline loops: CDR1 SGDLS, CDR2 YYNGEE. V shed 6 bases and J 0 bases; nucleotides not matched to a gene: 12.

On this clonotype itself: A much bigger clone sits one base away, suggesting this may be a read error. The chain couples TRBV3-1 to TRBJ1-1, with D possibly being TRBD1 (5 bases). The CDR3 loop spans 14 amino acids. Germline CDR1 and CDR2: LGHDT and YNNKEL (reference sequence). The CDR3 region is CASSQRQPNNEAFF. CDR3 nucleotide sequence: TGTGCCAGCAGCCAAAGACAGCCGAACAATGAAGCTTTCTTT.

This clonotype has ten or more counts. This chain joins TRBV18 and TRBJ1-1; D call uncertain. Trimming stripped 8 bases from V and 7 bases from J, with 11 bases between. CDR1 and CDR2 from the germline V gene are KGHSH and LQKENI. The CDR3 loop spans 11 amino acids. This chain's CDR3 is CASPSGSEAFF. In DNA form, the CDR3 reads TGTGCCAGCCCGAGCGGCAGTGAAGCTTTCTTT.

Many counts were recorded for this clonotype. The CDR3 DNA reads TGCGCCAGCAGCCCTGGAGATACCGGGGAGCTGTTTTTT. Its protein product is CASSPGDTGELFF. V and J are TRBV5-1 and TRBJ2-2; the D is unclear. V was shortened by 4 bases and J by 5 bases, with 9 bases between the two germline ends. The CDR3 is made up of 13 amino acids. Germline values: CDR1 SGHRS, CDR2 YFSETQ.